Each of the 5 T cell receptor beta chains below was sequenced from the same sample in a study of identical twins. TCRdb independently ran MiXCR on the 5' RACE reads; one entry per CDR3 protein. Here the sample spans 200,000 to 250,000 distinct CDR3 sequences, around 8% being singletons. These data were also reused for a study on yellow fever vaccine responses in identical twins.

Material: memory (CD45RO+) T cells sorted from blood. These receptors were collected from a woman between 18 and 29 years old in good health.

This clonotype has only a few counts. The chain links TRBV5-1 to TRBJ1-1; unclear D gene. Germline assignment: CDR1 SGHRS and CDR2 YFSETQ. This CDR3 is built from 15 residues. The V gene lost 0 bases and the J gene lost 0 bases, with 9 bases spanning the gap. This CDR3 is CASSLAVGLNTEAFF. In DNA form, the CDR3 reads TGCGCCAGCAGCTTGGCGGTAGGGCTGAACACTGAAGCTTTCTTT.

A few counts support this clonotype. The V gene is TRBV5-1, the J gene TRBJ2-1; TRBD2 matches at 8 bases. Germline values: CDR1 SGHRS, CDR2 YFSETQ. This CDR3 contains 16 residues. The V gene end was trimmed by 0 bases and the J gene end by 7 bases; junction bases not matched to a gene: 9. The CDR3 DNA is TGCGCCAGCAGCTTGGCTATGGCGGGGGGTGTAAATGAGCAGTTCTTC. Translation: CASSLAMAGGVNEQFF.

This clonotype showed up many times. This sequence joins TRBV28 and TRBJ2-1, with 8 nucleotides matching TRBD1. Germline V gene lookup returns CDR1 MDHEN and CDR2 SYDVKM. V shed 5 bases and J 6 bases; nucleotides not matched to a gene: 9. The CDR3 is 15 amino acids. As DNA, the CDR3 is TGTGCCAGCAGTCCCTCCGGGACAGGAAGCAATGAGCAGTTCTTC. Protein product: CASSPSGTGSNEQFF.

V gene TRBV5-5 combines with J gene TRBJ2-7; D is tentatively TRBD1 or TRBD2 (5 bases each). Deletions cut 4 bases from V and 6 bases from J, with 26 bases between. Germline V gives CDR1 SGHKS, CDR2 YYEKEE (reference sequence). The CDR3 extends over 17 amino acids. This chain's CDR3 is CASSPRDVANRPGEQYF. The CDR3 DNA sequence: TGTGCCAGCAGCCCGAGGGACGTGGCGAACAGGCCGGGCGAGCAGTACTTC.

For the CDR3, the DNA is TGCGCCAGCAGCCAGGTCACAAATCAGCCCCAGCATTTT. As protein: CASSQVTNQPQHF. The chain is built from TRBV4-3 and TRBJ1-5; D not certain. Trimming shortened V by 3 bases and J by 4 bases, and 7 bases separated the two germline ends. The CDR3 contains 13 residues. Germline CDR1 is LGHNA and CDR2 is YSLEER.